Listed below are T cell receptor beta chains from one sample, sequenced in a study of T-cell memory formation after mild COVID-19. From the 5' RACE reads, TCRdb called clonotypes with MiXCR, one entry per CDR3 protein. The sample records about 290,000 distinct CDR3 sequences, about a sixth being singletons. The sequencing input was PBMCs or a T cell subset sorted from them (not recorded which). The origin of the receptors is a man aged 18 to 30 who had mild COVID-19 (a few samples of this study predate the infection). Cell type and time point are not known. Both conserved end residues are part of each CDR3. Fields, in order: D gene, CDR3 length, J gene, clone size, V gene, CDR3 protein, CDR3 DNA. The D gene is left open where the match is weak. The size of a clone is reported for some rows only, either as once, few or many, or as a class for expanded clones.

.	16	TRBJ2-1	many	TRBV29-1	CSVEDRPGADNNEQFF	TGCAGCGTTGAAGATCGGCCAGGGGCCGATAACAATGAGCAGTTCTTC
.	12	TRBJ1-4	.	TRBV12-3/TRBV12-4	CASSLYREKLFF	TGTGCCAGCAGTTTATATAGGGAAAAACTGTTTTTT
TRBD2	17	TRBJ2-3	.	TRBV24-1	CATSDPLGRGNTDTQYF	TGTGCCACCAGTGACCCCCTGGGGAGGGGCAACACAGATACGCAGTATTTT
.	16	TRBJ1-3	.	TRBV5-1	CASSLVLRDSGNTIYF	TGCGCCAGCAGCTTGGTCTTACGGGACTCTGGAAACACCATATATTTT
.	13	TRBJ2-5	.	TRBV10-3	CAISFTGMETQYF	TGTGCCATCAGTTTTACAGGGATGGAGACCCAGTACTTC
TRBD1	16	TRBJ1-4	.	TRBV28	CASSLWGTATNEKLFF	TGTGCCAGCAGTTTATGGGGGACAGCAACTAATGAAAAACTGTTTTTT
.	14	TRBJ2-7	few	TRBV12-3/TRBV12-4	CASSVWGNTYEQYF	TGTGCCAGCAGCGTTTGGGGGAACACCTACGAGCAGTACTTC
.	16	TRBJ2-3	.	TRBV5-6	CASIFYSGASTDTQYF	TGTGCCAGCATCTTTTATTCGGGGGCCAGCACAGATACGCAGTATTTT
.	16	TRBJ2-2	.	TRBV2	CASTHRYLANTGELFF	TGTGCCAGCACTCACAGGTACCTCGCGAACACCGGGGAGCTGTTTTTT
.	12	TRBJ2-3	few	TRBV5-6	CASKETTDTQYF	TGTGCCAGCAAGGAGACCACAGATACGCAGTATTTT
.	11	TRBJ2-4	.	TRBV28	CASTSPDRRYF	TGTGCCAGCACCTCCCCCGACAGGCGGTACTTC
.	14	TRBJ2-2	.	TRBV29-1	CSVEGNMNTGELFF	TGCAGCGTTGAAGGGAATATGAACACCGGGGAGCTGTTTTTT
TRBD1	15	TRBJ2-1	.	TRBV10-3	CAGAGTESSYNEQFF	TGTGCCGGCGCCGGGACAGAGAGCTCCTACAATGAGCAGTTCTTC
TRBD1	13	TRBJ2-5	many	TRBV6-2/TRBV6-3	CASSGGQQETQYF	TGTGCCAGCTCAGGGGGACAGCAAGAGACCCAGTACTTC
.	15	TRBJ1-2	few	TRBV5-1	CASSFENPGQPGYTF	TGCGCCAGCAGCTTTGAGAACCCAGGTCAGCCCGGCTACACCTTC
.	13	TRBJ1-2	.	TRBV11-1	CASSFTTNYGYTF	TGTGCCAGCAGCTTCACAACTAACTATGGCTACACCTTC
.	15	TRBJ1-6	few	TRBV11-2	CASSRSTGYNSPLHF	TGTGCCAGCAGTCGATCCACTGGCTATAATTCACCCCTCCACTTT
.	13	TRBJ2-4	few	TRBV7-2	CASSLAQRGIQYF	TGTGCCAGCAGCTTAGCCCAACGGGGCATTCAGTACTTC
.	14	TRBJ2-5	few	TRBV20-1	CSALSAARRETQYF	TGCAGTGCTCTCTCTGCTGCACGCCGGGAGACCCAGTACTTC
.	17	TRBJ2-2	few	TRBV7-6	CASSLGIAGLQAGELFF	TGTGCCAGCAGCTTAGGGATTGCAGGGTTGCAGGCCGGGGAGCTGTTTTTT
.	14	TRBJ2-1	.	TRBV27	CASMPPELSNEQFF	TGTGCCAGCATGCCTCCAGAGCTCAGCAATGAGCAGTTCTTC
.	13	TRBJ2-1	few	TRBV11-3	CASSLVPSSEQFF	TGTGCCAGCAGCTTAGTACCGTCAAGTGAGCAGTTCTTC
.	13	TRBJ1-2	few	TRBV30	CAWSVAEFVGYTF	TGTGCCTGGAGTGTCGCCGAATTTGTTGGCTACACCTTC
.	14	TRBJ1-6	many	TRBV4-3	CASSQDGGNSPLHF	TGCGCCAGCAGCCAAGATGGGGGGAATTCACCCCTCCACTTT
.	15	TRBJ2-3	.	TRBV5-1	CASLEGSANADTQYF	TGCGCCAGTCTCGAAGGCAGTGCGAACGCAGATACGCAGTATTTT
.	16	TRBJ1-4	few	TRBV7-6	CASSLGPQSTNEKLFF	TGTGCCAGCAGCTTAGGACCGCAGTCAACTAATGAAAAACTGTTTTTT
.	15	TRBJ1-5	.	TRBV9	CASSGDAASNQPQHF	TGTGCCAGCAGCGGAGACGCAGCAAGCAATCAGCCCCAGCATTTT
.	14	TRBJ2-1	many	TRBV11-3	CASSFGGAYNEQFF	TGTGCCAGCAGCTTCGGAGGGGCCTACAATGAGCAGTTCTTC
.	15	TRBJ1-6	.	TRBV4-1	CASSQATGFGSPLHF	TGCGCCAGCAGCCAGGCAACAGGGTTCGGTTCACCCCTCCACTTT
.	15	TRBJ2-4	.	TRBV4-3	CASSQAEGIENIQYF	TGCGCCAGCAGCCAAGCGGAAGGCATAGAAAACATTCAGTACTTC
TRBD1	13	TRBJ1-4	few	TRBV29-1	CSVASTGYEKLFF	TGCAGCGTCGCCTCGACAGGGTATGAAAAACTGTTTTTT
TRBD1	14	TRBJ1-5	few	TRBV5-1	CASSTTGSDGPQHF	TGCGCCAGCAGTACGACAGGGTCGGATGGGCCCCAGCATTTT
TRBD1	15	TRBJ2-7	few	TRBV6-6	CASRKPRDSLYEQYF	TGTGCCAGCAGAAAACCCCGGGACAGCCTCTACGAGCAGTACTTC
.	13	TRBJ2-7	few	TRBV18	CASSPPVQDRLNF	TGTGCCAGCTCACCACCGGTTCAGGACAGACTCAACTTC
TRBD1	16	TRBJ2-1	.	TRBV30	CAWSGQGERGYNEQFF	TGTGCCTGGAGTGGACAGGGGGAGAGAGGTTACAATGAGCAGTTCTTC
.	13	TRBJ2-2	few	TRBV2	CASRVTSTGELFF	TGTGCCAGCAGAGTCACTAGCACCGGGGAGCTGTTTTTT
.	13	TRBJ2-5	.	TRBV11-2	CATSTGLQETQYF	TGTGCCACCTCAACGGGGCTGCAAGAGACCCAGTACTTC
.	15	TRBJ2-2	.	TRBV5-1	CASSSGPRNTGELFF	TGCGCCAGCAGCTCGGGACCACGGAACACCGGGGAGCTGTTTTTT
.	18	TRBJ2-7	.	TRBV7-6	CASSLSPPGPEWGHEQYF	TGTGCCAGCAGCTTATCACCTCCGGGGCCAGAGTGGGGCCACGAGCAGTACTTC
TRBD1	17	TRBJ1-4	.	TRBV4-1	CASTHRTGLATNEKLFF	TGCGCCAGCACCCACCGGACAGGGTTGGCAACTAATGAAAAACTGTTTTTT
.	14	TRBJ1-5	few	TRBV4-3	CASSQDEGNWPQHF	TGCGCCAGCAGCCAAGATGAGGGGAACTGGCCCCAGCATTTT
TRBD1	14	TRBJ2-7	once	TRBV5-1	CASSLGQGGLEQYF	TGCGCCAGCAGCTTGGGACAGGGGGGCCTCGAGCAGTACTTC
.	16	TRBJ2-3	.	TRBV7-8	CASSLWDGASTDTQYF	TGTGCCAGCAGCTTATGGGACGGAGCTAGCACAGATACGCAGTATTTT
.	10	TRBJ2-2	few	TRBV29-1	CSVEFGELFF	TGCAGCGTTGAGTTCGGGGAGCTGTTTTTT
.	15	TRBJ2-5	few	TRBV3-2	CASSQLARNQETQYF	TGTGCCAGCAGCCAACTAGCGAGAAACCAAGAGACCCAGTACTTC
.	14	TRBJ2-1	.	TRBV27	CASSLLRSGNEQFF	TGTGCCAGCAGTTTGCTAAGGTCCGGCAATGAGCAGTTCTTC
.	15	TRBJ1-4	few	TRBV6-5	CASSYGSAGGEKLFF	TGTGCCAGCAGTTACGGGTCAGCCGGAGGGGAAAAACTGTTTTTT
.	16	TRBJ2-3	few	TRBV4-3	CASSLGPGSWGDTQYF	TGCGCCAGCAGCCTGGGACCGGGGTCCTGGGGAGATACGCAGTATTTT
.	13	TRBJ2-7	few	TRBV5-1	CASRPPATYEQYF	TGCGCCAGCAGACCCCCGGCGACCTACGAGCAGTACTTC
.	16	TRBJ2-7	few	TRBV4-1	CASSQDPGVAGYEQYF	TGCGCCAGCAGCCAAGACCCGGGCGTTGCTGGCTACGAGCAGTACTTC
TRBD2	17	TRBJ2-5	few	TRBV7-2	CASSLVLSGDNQETQYF	TGTGCCAGCAGCTTAGTTCTCAGCGGGGATAATCAAGAGACCCAGTACTTC
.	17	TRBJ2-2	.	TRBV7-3	CASSLWAGTTNTGELFF	TGTGCCAGCAGCTTATGGGCAGGGACGACGAACACCGGGGAGCTGTTTTTT
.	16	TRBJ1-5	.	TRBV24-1	CATSDSRRGSNQPQHF	TGTGCCACCAGTGATTCCCGGAGGGGGAGCAATCAGCCCCAGCATTTT
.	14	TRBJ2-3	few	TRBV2	CASQTERSTDTQYF	TGTGCCAGCCAAACAGAGCGTAGCACAGATACGCAGTATTTT
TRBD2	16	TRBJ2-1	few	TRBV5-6	CASSHTIGMRGVFQFF	TGTGCCAGCAGCCATACCATCGGCATGCGGGGGGTGTTCCAGTTCTTC
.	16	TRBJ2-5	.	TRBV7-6	CASSSLRGSATETQYF	TGTGCCAGCAGCTCCCTTCGAGGGAGTGCTACGGAGACCCAGTACTTC
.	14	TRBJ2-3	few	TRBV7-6	CASRRGASTDTQYF	TGTGCCAGCAGGCGGGGAGCGAGCACAGATACGCAGTATTTT
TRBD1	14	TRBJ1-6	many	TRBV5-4	CASSLNRGAKPLHF	TGTGCCAGCAGCTTGAACAGGGGCGCGAAACCCCTCCACTTT
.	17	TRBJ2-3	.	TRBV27	CASSSRSSGPSTDTQYF	TGTGCCAGCAGTTCCCGATCTTCTGGGCCTAGCACAGATACGCAGTATTTT